This T cell receptor beta chain was observed in a study of CD8 T cells in acute hepatitis C reinfection. Study findings and constraints: Diversity was high, without significant differences between resolver and chronic groups.

This CDR3 is 15 amino acids long. Germline CDR1 and CDR2: SEHNR and FQNEAQ (reference sequence). Trimming took off 1 base at V and 5 bases at J, with 13 bases between the two ends. This clone was observed a few times. Its antigen remains unknown. TCRdb keeps only in-frame clones here, not all; method: immunoSEQ multiplex PCR. The table includes about 40,000 clones, 70% to 90% detected once. Noted time point: naive CD8 control sorted from an acute-time-point sample. This sequence joins TRBV7-9 and TRBJ2-3; D remains ambiguous. This TCR derives from a woman under 30 who spontaneously cleared hepatitis C infection. The sample was naive CD8+ T cells from PBMCs. The CDR3 bases are TGTGCCAGCAGCTTAGGGCCGCCGCTCCAAGATACGCAGTATTTT. Its protein product is CASSLGPPLQDTQYF.